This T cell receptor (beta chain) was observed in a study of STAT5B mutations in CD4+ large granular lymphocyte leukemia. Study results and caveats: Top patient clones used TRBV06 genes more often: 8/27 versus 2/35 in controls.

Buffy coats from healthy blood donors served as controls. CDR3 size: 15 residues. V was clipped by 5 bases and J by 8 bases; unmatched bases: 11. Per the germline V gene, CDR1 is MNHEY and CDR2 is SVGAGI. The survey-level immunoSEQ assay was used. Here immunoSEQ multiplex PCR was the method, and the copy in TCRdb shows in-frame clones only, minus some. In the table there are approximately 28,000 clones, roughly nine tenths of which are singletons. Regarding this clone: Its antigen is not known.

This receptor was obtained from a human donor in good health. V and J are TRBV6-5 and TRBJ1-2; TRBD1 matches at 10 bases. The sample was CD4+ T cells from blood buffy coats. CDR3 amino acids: CASSARQGALEGYTF. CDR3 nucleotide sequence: TGTGCCAGCAGTGCACGACAGGGGGCATTGGAGGGCTACACCTTC.